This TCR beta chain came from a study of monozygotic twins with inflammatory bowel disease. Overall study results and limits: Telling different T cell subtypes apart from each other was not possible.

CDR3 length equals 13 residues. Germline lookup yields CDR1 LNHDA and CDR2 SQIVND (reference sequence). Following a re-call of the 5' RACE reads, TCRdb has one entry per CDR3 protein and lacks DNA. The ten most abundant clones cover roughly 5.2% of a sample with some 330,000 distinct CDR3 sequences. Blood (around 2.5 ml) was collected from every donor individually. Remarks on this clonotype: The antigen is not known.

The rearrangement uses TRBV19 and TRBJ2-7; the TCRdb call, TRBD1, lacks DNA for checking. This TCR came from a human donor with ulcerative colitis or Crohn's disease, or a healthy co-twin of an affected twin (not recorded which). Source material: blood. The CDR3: CASSDSPLYEQYF.